This TCR beta chain stems from a study of blood T cell repertoires in COVID-19. Study members were between roughly 18 and 89 years old and lived in approximately 25 US regions. Assay: immunoSEQ multiplex PCR; the TCRdb copy retains only in-frame clones and omits some. The data hold under 500,000 clones, with about 90% observed a single time. The receptor's source is a woman under 30 with acute COVID-19. The sample consisted of PBMCs or T cells enriched from blood (not recorded which).

As DNA, the CDR3 is TGTGCCAGCAGCCCGGGGGTAGCGGGAGATACGCAGTATTTT. This sequence encodes CASSPGVAGDTQYF. The rearrangement uses TRBV7-2 and TRBJ2-3; 7 bases line up with TRBD2. Germline trimming cut 5 bases from V and 5 bases from J; bases unmatched to any gene: 7. The CDR3 consists of 14 residues. Germline CDR1 and CDR2: SGHTA and FQGNSA.